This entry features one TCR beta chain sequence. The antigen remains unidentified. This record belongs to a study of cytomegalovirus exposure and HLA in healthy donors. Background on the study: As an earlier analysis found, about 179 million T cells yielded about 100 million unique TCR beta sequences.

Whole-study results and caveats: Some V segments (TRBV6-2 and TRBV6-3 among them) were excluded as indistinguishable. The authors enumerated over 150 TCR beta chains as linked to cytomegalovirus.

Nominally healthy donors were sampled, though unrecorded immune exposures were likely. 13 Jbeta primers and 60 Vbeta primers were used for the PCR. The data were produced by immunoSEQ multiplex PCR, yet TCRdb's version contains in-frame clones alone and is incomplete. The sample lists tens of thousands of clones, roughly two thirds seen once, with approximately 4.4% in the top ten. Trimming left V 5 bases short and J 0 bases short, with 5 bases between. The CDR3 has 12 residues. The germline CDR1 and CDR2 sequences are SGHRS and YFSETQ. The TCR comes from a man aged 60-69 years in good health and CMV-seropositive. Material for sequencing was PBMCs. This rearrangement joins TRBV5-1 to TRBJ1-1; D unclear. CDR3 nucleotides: TGCGCCAGCAGGAGGGTGAACACTGAAGCTTTCTTT. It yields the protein CASRRVNTEAFF.